This T cell receptor beta chain was identified in a study of OX40 agonist ivuxolimab in advanced cancers. About the study: Patients got intravenous ivuxolimab at 0.01 to 10 mg/kg every 2 weeks. Dose-escalation patients suffered from hepatocellular carcinoma, melanoma, renal cell or head and neck cancer. Partial responses were observed in three patients, of whom one had hepatocellular carcinoma and two had cutaneous melanoma.

Study-level results: Individuals who were partial responders at 0.1-3.0 mg/kg had clonal expansion that ranked among the lowest.

Sequencing used immunoSEQ multiplex PCR; TCRdb keeps in-frame clones, though not all of them. This sample yields roughly 48,000 clones, of which around 84% are seen a single time; 1.1% belongs to the top ten. This clone is termed medium-sized. Its antigen remains unknown. This receptor was obtained from an adult with an advanced solid tumor such as melanoma, head and neck, liver or kidney cancer. Sequences were derived from CD4+ or CD8+ T cells sorted from blood, sampled in a trial of the OX40 agonist ivuxolimab.

CDR3: CAWSRTARGYTF. The CDR3 nucleotides read TGTGCCTGGAGTCGGACAGCGCGGGGCTACACCTTC. The rearrangement joins TRBV30 to TRBJ1-2; TRBD1 is a possible D gene (6 bases). The CDR3 totals 12 residues. V was pared by 2 bases and J by 8 bases, with 12 bases between. Germline loops: CDR1 GTSNPN, CDR2 SVGIG (reference sequence).